This TCR beta chain was observed in a study of blood T cell repertoires in COVID-19. In the original workflow: Counts of nucleated cells, estimated from reference gene primer amplification, were obtained. Sequencing was performed with immunoSEQ multiplex PCR; in TCRdb, only in-frame clones are kept and a portion is missing. Clonal size and the V and J genes are those of that table, whereas D and trimming came from the DNA. The table has about 130,000 clones, about 83% seen once. The CDR3 loop spans 14 amino acids. V was clipped by 0 bases and J by 9 bases, with 16 bases between them. CDR1 is SGHRS, CDR2 YFSETQ, per germline.

The specimen was peripheral blood. The origin of this receptor is a human donor in a cohort sampled during active COVID-19. The V gene is TRBV5-1, the J gene TRBJ2-7; a possible D gene is TRBD2 (5 bases). CDR3 sequence reads: CASSLEQLSLAQYF. In DNA form, the CDR3 reads TGCGCCAGCAGCTTGGAACAGTTGTCTCTAGCGCAGTACTTC. Complete variable domain (other parts from reference TRBV5-1 and TRBJ2-7): KAGVTQTPRYLIKTRGQQVTLSCSPISGHRSVSWYQQTPGQGLQFLFEYFSETQRNKGNFPGRFSGRQFSNSRSEMNVSTLELGDSALYLCASSLEQLSLAQYFGPGTRLTVT.